This T cell receptor (beta chain) was retrieved from a study of graft-versus-host responses after intestinal transplantation (dated by TCRdb to the early 2020s). Concerning the study at large: Multivisceral, liver-intestinal, or isolated intestinal transplants were received by the recipients. To identify alloreactive clones, pre-transplant mixed lymphocyte reaction products were sequenced and compared with unstimulated pre-transplant donor and recipient T cells. After intestinal transplantation, graft-versus-host and host-versus-graft alloreactive T cell clones were followed in the graft, circulation and bone marrow using bulk TCR-beta CDR3 sequencing. Every recipient was given anti-thymocyte globulin induction, followed by approximately 3 years of maintenance tacrolimus and steroids. Donor T cell macrochimerism was defined as a peak of at least 4% donor T cells among recipient peripheral blood mononuclear cells. The cohort enrolled about two dozen intestinal transplant recipients including one retransplant, and 3 patients lacking pretransplant specimens were excluded. Instead of going to the commercial service, samples from a few later patients were sequenced in-house on an Illumina MiSeq and processed with MiXCR. Study-wide conclusions, independent of this receptor: Early after transplant, declines in HvG clones were associated with peak levels of circulating GvH clones. In patients with donor T cell macrochimerism, the allografts had high GvH to HvG T cell clonal ratios. GvH clones were detected in recipient bone marrow, and some of these GvH clones were observed earlier in ileal mucosa or blood, consistent with an intestinal mucosal origin. The conclusions were limited by the relatively low number and heterogeneity of the intestinal transplant patients.

In the case of this clone: Which antigen it targets is not known. Base quality data are lacking; no much larger clone is found one base away.

What the time point label conveys for this sample: cells obtained before transplantation from donor or recipient. CD3+CD4+ and CD3+CD8+ populations were FACS-sorted from unstimulated pre-transplant donor and recipient cells taken from spleen or lymph nodes. The library was produced with the immunoSEQ multiplex PCR assay. For most patients, genomic DNA was isolated with the Qiagen DNeasy Blood and Tissue Kit and sent frozen to Adaptive Biotechnologies for TCR sequencing. For most patients, genomic DNA was subjected to high-throughput TCR-beta CDR3 sequencing by Adaptive Biotechnologies. The source study handled its data this way. Adaptive's ImmunoSEQ software was the source of the TCR sequencing data for over 15 patients, while a few other patients were processed with MiXCR and VDJtools. To correct CD4 versus CD8 sorting errors, sequences present in both subsets at a frequency ratio below 5:1 were removed. CDR3 nucleotide sequences shared between donor and recipient were removed because the origin of such sequences could not be assigned. Alloreactive clones required at least 2-fold expansion over unstimulated cells and minimum CFSE-low frequency of 0.002% (template counts) or 0.001% (read counts). Mappable clones were those detected in sequenced pre-transplant spleen, lymph node, or MLR CFSE-low populations of the donor or recipient. Cumulative frequency of alloreactive clones was calculated as a percentage of all sequences weighted by copy number. Sourced from immuneACCESS, this table was stored by TCRdb with only in-frame sequences that have V and J called. A share of the clones is absent; for the studies checked, an unresolved V gene accounts for under half, and the remainder has no known explanation. The D gene and trimming were derived from the DNA, and the V and J assignments and clone size from that table. The sample profile shows about 90,000 clones; 92% of them were found once. Of the sample, roughly 0.31% falls within the top ten clones.

V and J lose 0 bases and 7 bases, and a span of 16 bases separates them. Taken from cysteine to phenylalanine, the CDR3 has 15 residues. CDR3 DNA only is kept here, 45 bases in frame from base 1. The germline V gene (reference sequence) yields GTSNPN for CDR1 and SVGIG for CDR2. Sequencing used unstimulated CD4+ T cells sorted from spleen or lymph node cells, obtained before intestinal transplant. The chain was built from TRBV30 and TRBJ2-1, with the D gene not clear enough to name. The sequence was obtained from a human donor who received an intestinal transplant. The bases are TGTGCCTGGAGTGTACCGAGTGAAGTTGGGAATGAGCAGTTCTTC. Its protein is CAWSVPSEVGNEQFF.